These 19 T cell receptor beta chains share one sample of origin, sequenced in a study of T cells in Graves' hyperthyroidism and ophthalmopathy. There were TCR beta CDR3 regions amplified from RNA transcripts. A first-round RT-PCR of the TCR CDR3 used the HTBI primer set. TCRdb reanalysed the multiplex PCR reads using MiXCR and keeps one entry per CDR3 protein. The repertoire consists of fewer than 700,000 distinct CDR3 sequences, with roughly 17% occurring once and the leading ten covering 17%. Sequencing was carried out using blood. Source of these receptors: a woman under 30 with Graves' ophthalmopathy.

This clonotype has ten or more counts. The chain links TRBV27 to TRBJ1-2; D ambiguous. This CDR3 is built from 14 residues. Germline V CDR1 and CDR2: MNHEY, SMNVEV (reference sequence). Trimming removed 7 bases at V and 1 base at J, with 13 bases between. The CDR3 nucleotides are TGTGCCAGCAAGCCCCGGACCGTTAACTATGGCTACACCTTC. Amino acid sequence: CASKPRTVNYGYTF.

The rearrangement joins TRBV11-2 to TRBJ1-6, with a possible D match to TRBD1 (5 bases). The length of the CDR3 is 15 residues. Germline CDR1 and CDR2: SGHAT and FQNNGV. Trimming stripped 6 bases from V and 7 bases from J, with 16 bases between. CDR3 region: CASRRPGGANSPLHF. The CDR3 coding sequence is TGTGCCAGCAGGAGGCCCGGGGGTGCGAATTCACCCCTCCACTTT.

This clonotype was detected ten times or more. This sequence joins TRBV11-3 and TRBJ1-6; 7 nucleotides line up with TRBD1. Germline V gene lookup returns CDR1 SGHNT and CDR2 YENEEA. CDR3 size: 15 residues. Trimming took 3 bases from V and 4 from J; bases not matched to a gene: 3. The CDR3 DNA reads TGTGCCAGCAGCTTGGCGACAGGGTATAATTCACCCCTCCACTTT. It codes for CASSLATGYNSPLHF.

This clonotype was seen a handful of times. The genes are TRBV20-1 and TRBJ2-5, with D maybe TRBD2 (5 bases). Germline loops: CDR1 DFQATT, CDR2 SNEGSKA (reference sequence). The CDR3 has 14 amino acids. V lost 6 bases and J lost 3, with 17 bases in between. The CDR3 loop is CSARTWTLKETQYF. The DNA for the CDR3 is TGCAGTGCGAGGACTTGGACCCTTAAAGAGACCCAGTACTTC.

This sequence joins TRBV18 and TRBJ1-5, with D perhaps matching TRBD1 (5 bases). CDR1 and CDR2 (germline): KGHSH, LQKENI. There are 15 residues in the CDR3. Trimming cost V 1 base and J 4 bases, with 11 bases left between them. CDR3 sequence: CASSPLDKGNQPQHF. In DNA, the CDR3 is TGTGCCAGCTCACCACTGGACAAGGGGAATCAGCCCCAGCATTTT.

This clonotype was seen ten or more times. The chain employs TRBV7-2 and TRBJ2-3; 9 bases map to TRBD1. V was pared by 1 base and J by 0 bases, with 8 bases of the junction left unmatched. CDR1 is SGHTA and CDR2 is FQGNSA in the germline V gene. The CDR3 totals 18 residues. The CDR3 spells CASSLEGQGRSSTDTQYF. The CDR3 coding sequence is TGTGCCAGCAGCTTAGAAGGACAGGGGCGATCTAGCACAGATACGCAGTATTTT.

This clonotype was counted a few times. This chain joins TRBV5-6 and TRBJ2-3; 8 bases agree with TRBD2. Germline-derived CDR1 and CDR2 are SGHDT and YYEEEE. V trimming: 5 bases; J trimming: 3 bases; junction bases outside the gene matches: 8. The CDR3 has 15 residues. CDR3 amino acids: CASRTGTRRTDTQYF. In DNA, the CDR3 is TGTGCCAGCAGGACCGGGACTAGGAGAACAGATACGCAGTATTTT.

This clonotype has at least ten counts. The chain uses TRBV30 and TRBJ1-1; a weak D match, TRBD1 (5 bases). V lost 1 base and J 1 base, leaving 10 bases between the germline ends. Germline V lookup: CDR1 GTSNPN, CDR2 SVGIG (reference sequence). This CDR3 is 14 amino acids long. In DNA, the CDR3 is TGTGCCTGGAGTGAGGCTGGGGCGAACACTGAAGCTTTCTTT. Translation: CAWSEAGANTEAFF. The full variable domain, rest sourced from reference TRBV30 and TRBJ1-1, is SQTIHQWPATLVQPVGSPLSLECTVEGTSNPNLYWYRQAAGRGLQLLFYSVGIGQISSEVPQNLSASRPQDRQFILSSKKLLLSDSGFYLCAWSEAGANTEAFFGQGTRLTVV.

This clonotype occurred many times. V and J are TRBV28 and TRBJ2-7, with TRBD2 as a possible D gene (6 bases). CDR1 is MDHEN and CDR2 is SYDVKM in the germline V gene. CDR3 length: 13 residues. The V end lost 6 bases, the J end lost 4 bases, and 13 bases lay between the germline ends. The CDR3, as DNA: TGTGCCAGCAGCCTAAGACTAGTTTACGAGCAGTACTTC. It is translated as CASSLRLVYEQYF.

In this sample, this clonotype turned up many times. Here the CDR3 reads CASSLPPLKTGVEYSNQPQHF. CDR3 nucleotide sequence: TGTGCCAGCAGCTTACCTCCCCTTAAGACAGGGGTGGAATATAGCAATCAGCCCCAGCATTTT. The chain links TRBV11-1 to TRBJ1-5; 8 bases fit TRBD1. The CDR3 consists of 21 residues. From germline, CDR1 is SGHAT and CDR2 FQDESV (reference sequence). After removal of 2 bases from V and 0 bases from J, the junction contained 18 bases not matched to a gene.

This clonotype was picked up many times. This rearrangement joins TRBV7-2 to TRBJ2-7; the D is unclear. The ends were cut back, 3 bases at V and 4 bases at J, with 10 bases in the middle. The CDR3 covers 13 residues. Per the germline V gene, CDR1 is SGHTA and CDR2 is FQGNSA. The CDR3 nucleotides read TGTGCCAGCAGCTTCGTCGGACCTTACGAGCAGTACTTC. Translating gives CASSFVGPYEQYF.

Many counts were recorded for this clonotype. The chain recombines TRBV3-1 with TRBJ2-7; TRBD2 matches 13 bases. With V trimmed by 5 bases and J by 5 bases, 6 bases remained unmatched. The CDR3 consists of 15 residues. Per the germline V gene, CDR1 is LGHDT and CDR2 is YNNKEL (reference sequence). The CDR3 bases are TGTGCCAGCAGCTTAGGACTAGCGGGAGTAGACGAGCAGTACTTC. Amino acids: CASSLGLAGVDEQYF.

V gene TRBV4-2 combines with J gene TRBJ2-2, with 9 bases identical to TRBD2. CDR1 and CDR2 from the germline V gene are LGHNA and YNFKEQ. The CDR3 has 17 amino acids. J lost 8 bases, V lost 3 bases, and 13 bases had no gene match. This chain's CDR3 is CASSHYRRGGLSGELFF. The CDR3 DNA reads TGTGCCAGCAGCCATTATAGGCGGGGGGGCCTAAGTGGGGAGCTGTTTTTT.

The V call is TRBV9, the J call TRBJ1-1; 11 nucleotides match TRBD1. V trimming: 5 bases; J trimming: 5 bases; junction bases outside the gene matches: 8. The CDR3 totals 15 residues. The germline V gene encodes CDR1 SGDLS and CDR2 YYNGEE. CDR3 bases: TGTGCCAGCAGGAAATTCGGGACAGGGGGAACTGAAGCTTTCTTT. Amino acid sequence: CASRKFGTGGTEAFF.

V and J are TRBV7-9 and TRBJ2-3; D unresolved. The V gene lost 4 bases and the J gene lost 1 base, with 9 bases spanning the gap. Per the germline V gene, CDR1 is SEHNR and CDR2 is FQNEAQ (reference sequence). This CDR3 has 14 residues. CDR3 residues: CASSSPSRTDTQYF. The CDR3 DNA follows: TGTGCCAGCAGCTCTCCCAGCCGCACAGATACGCAGTATTTT.

A few counts support this clonotype. The genes are TRBV5-1 and TRBJ1-2; perhaps TRBD1 as D (6 bases). The CDR3 totals 15 residues. Germline-derived CDR1 and CDR2 are SGHRS and YFSETQ. The V and J ends lost 3 bases and 7 bases respectively, with 19 bases between them. The CDR3 is CASSSPDRSPGGYTF. The CDR3 bases are TGCGCCAGCAGCTCACCAGACAGGTCCCCAGGTGGCTACACCTTC.

This clonotype was picked up a small number of times. The chain links TRBV30 to TRBJ1-2; 9 positions agree with TRBD1. Trimming took 3 bases from V and 2 from J; bases not matched to a gene: 4. This CDR3 is built from 14 residues. The V gene's germline CDR1 is GTSNPN and CDR2 SVGIG (reference sequence). CDR3 coding DNA: TGTGCCTGGAGGGGACAGGGATGGAACTATGGCTACACCTTC. Its translation is CAWRGQGWNYGYTF.

The rearrangement joins TRBV5-1 to TRBJ2-3; unclear D gene. CDR3 length: 19 amino acids. Between the trimmed V and J ends, which lost 1 base and 3 bases, there was a span of 24 bases. CDR1 is SGHRS, CDR2 YFSETQ, per germline. The CDR3 sequence: CASSLSTLTDAVQTDTQYF. The CDR3 coding sequence is TGCGCCAGCAGCTTGTCTACTCTCACCGACGCAGTCCAAACAGATACGCAGTATTTT.

In the case of this clonotype: A much larger clone lies one base from this, so it may be a read error. The chain carries TRBV30 and TRBJ2-2; D unclear. Per germline, CDR1 GTSNPN and CDR2 SVGIG (reference sequence). The CDR3 extends over 13 amino acids. CDR3 loop: CTWSVRVTGELFF. The CDR3 region has the DNA TGTACCTGGAGTGTTCGGGTTACCGGGGAGCTGTTTTTT. The full variable domain, rest sourced from reference TRBV30 and TRBJ2-2, is SQTIHQWPATLVQPVGSPLSLECTVEGTSNPNLYWYRQAAGRGLQLLFYSVGIGQISSEVPQNLSASRPQDRQFILSSKKLLLSDSGFYLCTWSVRVTGELFFGEGSRLTVL.